This TCR beta chain was captured in a study of T cell changes during pregnancy in multiple sclerosis (dated by TCRdb to about 2019). Study-level background: In women with multiple sclerosis, the researchers looked at how the T cell repertoire shifted as pregnancy progressed.

The library was produced with the immunoSEQ multiplex PCR assay. As stored in TCRdb, this immuneACCESS dataset retains in-frame rearrangements with V and J assigned. A fraction of the clones does not appear; measured against another copy, unresolved V genes explain less than half of the discrepancy, and the remainder lacks a known reason. Present in this sample are about 72,000 clones, roughly nine tenths of which were seen just once. Together, the top ten hold 1.5% to 2% of the sample. Measured from the cysteine to the phenylalanine, the CDR3 is 17 residues long. Left in the record is the CDR3 DNA by itself, 51 bases read in frame from the first base. The V and J ends are trimmed by 2 bases and 1 base, leaving 16 bases between them. Reading the germline V gene gives CDR1 MNHNS and CDR2 SASEGT. About this clone itself: What this receptor recognizes is not known. Base qualities were left out, and no much larger clone turns up one base away.

This clonotype was obtained from a female donor in good health, enrolled as a control in a pregnancy study. This sequence uses TRBV6-1 and TRBJ2-3; 5 matching bases give a weak D call of TRBD2. Specimen: peripheral blood, collected in the first trimester of pregnancy. CDR3 reads: CASSERYPGAGTDTQYF. In nucleotide form, the sequence is TGTGCCAGCAGTGAAAGGTACCCAGGAGCGGGCACAGATACGCAGTATTTT.